This T cell receptor beta chain is from a study of graft-versus-host responses after intestinal transplantation. Turning to this clone: Its antigen is undetermined.

Sequencing was performed with immunoSEQ multiplex PCR; in TCRdb, only in-frame clones are kept and a portion is missing. The sample carries approximately 70,000 clones, about 87% recorded once. The germline V gene encodes CDR1 MNHNS and CDR2 SASEGT. V lost 6 bases to trimming and J lost 3 bases; unmatched junction nucleotides: 8. CDR3 length: 15 residues. The study's findings and limits: Individuals who had graft-donor T cell macrochimerism had allografts that showed high graft-versus-host to host-versus-graft clonal ratios.

Specimen: unstimulated CD4+ T cells sorted from spleen or lymph node cells, collected before transplant. The gene calls are TRBV6-1 and TRBJ2-3, with TRBD1 matching over 8 bases. The sequence came from a human donor who was the organ donor for an intestinal transplant. The CDR3 nucleotides read TGTGCCAGCAGCGGCGACAGGGGTTTAACAGATACGCAGTATTTT. Its translation is CASSGDRGLTDTQYF.